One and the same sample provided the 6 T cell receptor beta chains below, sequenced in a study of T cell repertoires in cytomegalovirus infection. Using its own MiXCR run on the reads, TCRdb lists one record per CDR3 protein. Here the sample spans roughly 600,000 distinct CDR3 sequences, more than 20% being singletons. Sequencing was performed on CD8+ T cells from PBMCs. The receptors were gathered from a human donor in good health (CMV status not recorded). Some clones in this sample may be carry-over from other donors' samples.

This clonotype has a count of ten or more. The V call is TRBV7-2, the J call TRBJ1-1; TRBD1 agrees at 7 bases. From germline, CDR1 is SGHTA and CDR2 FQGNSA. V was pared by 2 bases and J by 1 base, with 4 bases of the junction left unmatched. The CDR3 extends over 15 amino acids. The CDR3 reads CASSLSRDRNTEAFF. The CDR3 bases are TGTGCCAGCAGCTTATCTCGGGACAGGAACACTGAAGCTTTCTTT.

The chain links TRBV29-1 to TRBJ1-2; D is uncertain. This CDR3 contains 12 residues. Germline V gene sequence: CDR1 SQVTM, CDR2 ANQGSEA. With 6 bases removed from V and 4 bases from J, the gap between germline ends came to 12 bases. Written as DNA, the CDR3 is TGCAGCGTGTTGGAGGGATTCTATGGCTACACCTTC. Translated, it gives CSVLEGFYGYTF.

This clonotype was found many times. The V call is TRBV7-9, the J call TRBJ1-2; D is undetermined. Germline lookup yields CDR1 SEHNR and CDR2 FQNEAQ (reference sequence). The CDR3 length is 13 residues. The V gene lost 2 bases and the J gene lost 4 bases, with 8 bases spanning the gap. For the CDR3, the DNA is TGTGCCAGCAGCTTACCGGGAACCTATGGCTACACCTTC. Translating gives CASSLPGTYGYTF.

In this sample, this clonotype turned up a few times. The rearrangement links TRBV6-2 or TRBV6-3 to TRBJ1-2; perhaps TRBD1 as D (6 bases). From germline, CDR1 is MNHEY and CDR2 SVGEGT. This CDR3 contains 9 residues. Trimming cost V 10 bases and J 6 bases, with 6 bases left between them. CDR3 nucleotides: TGTGCCACAGGGGATGGCTACACCTTC. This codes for CATGDGYTF.

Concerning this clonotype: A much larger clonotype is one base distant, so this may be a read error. The CDR3 bases are TGTACCAGCAGCTCGACGGCGAACACCGGGGAGCTGTTTTTT. This codes for CTSSSTANTGELFF. The V gene is TRBV7-2, the J gene TRBJ2-2, with D unclear. The CDR3 is 14 amino acids. Germline CDR1 SGHTA, CDR2 FQGNSA. V shed 4 bases and J shed 0 bases, with 6 bases lying between them. The full variable domain, with the rest looked up from reference TRBV7-2 and TRBJ2-2, is GAGVSQSPSNKVTEKGKDVELRCDPISGHTALYWYRQSLGQGLEFLIYFQGNSAPDKSGLPSDRFSAERTGGSVSTLTIQRTQQEDSAVYLCTSSSTANTGELFFGEGSRLTVL.

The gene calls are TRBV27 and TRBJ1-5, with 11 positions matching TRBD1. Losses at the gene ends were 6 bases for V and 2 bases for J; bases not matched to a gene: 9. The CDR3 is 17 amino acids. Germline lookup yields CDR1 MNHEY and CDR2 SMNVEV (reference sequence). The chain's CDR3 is CASRRGQGALGNQPQHF. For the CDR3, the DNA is TGTGCCAGCAGGCGTGGACAGGGGGCCCTGGGCAATCAGCCCCAGCATTTT.